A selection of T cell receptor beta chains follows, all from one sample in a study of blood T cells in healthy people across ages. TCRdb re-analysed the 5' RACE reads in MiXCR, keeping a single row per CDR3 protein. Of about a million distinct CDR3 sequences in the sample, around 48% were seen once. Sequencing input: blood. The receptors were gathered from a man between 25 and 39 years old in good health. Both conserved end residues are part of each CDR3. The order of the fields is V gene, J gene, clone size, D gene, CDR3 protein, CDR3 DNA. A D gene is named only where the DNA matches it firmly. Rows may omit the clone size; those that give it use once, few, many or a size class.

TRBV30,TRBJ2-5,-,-,CAWRQAETQYF,TGTGCCTGGAGACAGGCGGAGACCCAGTACTTC
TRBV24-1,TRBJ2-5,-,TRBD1,CATSDPGQGLEQYF,TGTGCCACCAGTGACCCGGGACAGGGTCTTGAGCAGTACTTC
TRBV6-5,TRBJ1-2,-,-,CASSYSTNSKNGYTF,TGTGCCAGCAGTTACTCGACGAACAGTAAGAATGGCTACACCTTC
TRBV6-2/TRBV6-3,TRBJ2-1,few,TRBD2,CASRQNSGLAGGPAFF,TGTGCCAGCAGGCAAAACTCGGGACTAGCGGGGGGCCCAGCGTTCTTC
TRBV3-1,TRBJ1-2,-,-,CASSPAPGDYGYTF,TGTGCCAGCAGCCCGGCACCGGGGGACTATGGCTACACCTTC
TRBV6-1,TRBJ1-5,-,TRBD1,CASSERTGGGNQPQHF,TGTGCCAGCAGTGAACGGACAGGGGGAGGCAATCAGCCCCAGCATTTT
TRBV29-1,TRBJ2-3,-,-,CSVAKYADTQYF,TGCAGCGTTGCGAAGTACGCAGATACGCAGTATTTT
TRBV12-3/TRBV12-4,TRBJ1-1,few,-,CASSAFSVMNTEAFF,TGTGCCAGCAGCGCCTTCTCGGTCATGAACACTGAAGCTTTCTTT
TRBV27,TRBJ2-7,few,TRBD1,CASSPGVTGQGSGYEQYF,TGTGCCAGCAGTCCCGGTGTTACAGGACAGGGTAGTGGCTACGAGCAGTACTTC
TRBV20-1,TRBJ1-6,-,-,CSARDWGTSSYNSPLHF,TGCAGTGCTAGAGATTGGGGGACGAGCTCCTATAATTCACCCCTCCACTTT
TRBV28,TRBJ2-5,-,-,CASQASGGRKTQYF,TGTGCCAGTCAAGCCTCCGGGGGCAGAAAGACCCAGTACTTC
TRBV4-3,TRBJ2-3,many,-,CASSQGGGNTDTQYF,TGTGCCAGCAGCCAAGGGGGGGGAAACACAGATACGCAGTATTTT
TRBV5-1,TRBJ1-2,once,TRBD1,CASSWGTGDDGYTF,TGCGCCAGCAGCTGGGGGACAGGGGACGATGGCTACACCTTC
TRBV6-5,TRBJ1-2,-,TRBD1,CASRPDRGANYGYTF,TGTGCCAGCAGGCCAGACAGGGGCGCTAACTATGGCTACACCTTC
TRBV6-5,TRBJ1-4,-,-,CASSFRVTTNEKLFF,TGTGCCAGCAGTTTCAGGGTTACAACTAATGAAAAACTGTTTTTT
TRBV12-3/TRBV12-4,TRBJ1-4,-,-,CASSLGQNNEKLFF,TGTGCCAGCAGTTTAGGTCAGAATAATGAAAAACTGTTTTTT
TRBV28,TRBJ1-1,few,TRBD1,CASRRDRANTEAFF,TGTGCCAGCAGGCGGGACAGGGCGAACACTGAAGCTTTCTTT
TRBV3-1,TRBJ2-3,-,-,CASNGGGRPDTQYF,TGTGCCAGCAATGGTGGGGGACGTCCAGATACGCAGTATTTT
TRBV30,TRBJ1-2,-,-,CAWSAANYGYTF,TGTGCCTGGAGTGCGGCTAACTATGGCTACACCTTC
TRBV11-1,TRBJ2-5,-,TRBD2,CASRTGAGEWETQYF,TGTGCCAGCAGGACCGGAGCGGGAGAGTGGGAGACCCAGTACTTC
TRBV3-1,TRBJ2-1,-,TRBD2,CASSQDLRGGSYNEQFF,TGTGCCAGCAGCCAAGATCTGCGGGGGGGCTCCTACAATGAGCAGTTCTTC
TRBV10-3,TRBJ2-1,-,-,CATGTDYNEQFF,TGTGCCACAGGGACGGACTACAATGAGCAGTTCTTC
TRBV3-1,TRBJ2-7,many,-,CASSFGASYEQYF,TGTGCCAGCTCCTTCGGGGCCTCCTACGAGCAGTACTTC
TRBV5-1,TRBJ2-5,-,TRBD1,CASSLDKDRAFREQYF,TGCGCCAGCAGCTTGGATAAGGACAGGGCCTTTAGGGAGCAGTACTTC
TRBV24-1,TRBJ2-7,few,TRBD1,CATSSRDRAEHYEQYF,TGTGCCACCAGTTCCCGGGACAGGGCTGAACACTACGAGCAGTACTTC
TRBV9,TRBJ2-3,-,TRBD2,CASSVDAGGLIDTQYF,TGTGCCAGCAGCGTAGACGCGGGGGGGCTTATAGATACGCAGTATTTT
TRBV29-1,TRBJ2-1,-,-,CSVEDRRGYYNKQFF,TGCAGCGTTGAAGATCGTAGGGGGTACTACAATAAGCAGTTCTTC
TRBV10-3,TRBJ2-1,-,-,CAISRGYEQFF,TGTGCCATCAGTCGGGGGTATGAGCAGTTCTTC
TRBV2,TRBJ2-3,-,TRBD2,CASIRLAGGLTDTQYF,TGTGCCAGCATCCGACTAGCGGGGGGACTCACAGATACGCAGTATTTT
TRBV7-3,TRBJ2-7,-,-,CASSLWGMPYEQYF,TGTGCCAGCAGCTTATGGGGGATGCCCTACGAGCAGTACTTC
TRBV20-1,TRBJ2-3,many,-,CSRGFSDTQYF,TGCAGCCGGGGTTTTTCAGATACGCAGTATTTT
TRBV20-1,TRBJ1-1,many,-,CSASNGGLTEAFF,TGCAGTGCTAGTAATGGGGGGCTGACTGAAGCTTTCTTT
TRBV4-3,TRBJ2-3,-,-,CASSQDLWVDGTDTQYF,TGCGCCAGCAGCCAAGACTTGTGGGTAGACGGCACAGATACGCAGTATTTT
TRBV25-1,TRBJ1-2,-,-,CASSRDLSGHTF,TGTGCCAGCAGTAGAGACCTTTCTGGCCACACCTTC
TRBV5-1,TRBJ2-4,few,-,CASSLLYGENIQYF,TGCGCCAGCAGCTTGTTGTATGGGGAAAACATTCAGTACTTC
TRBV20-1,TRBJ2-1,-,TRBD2,CSALWTGGSYNEQFF,TGCAGTGCCCTCTGGACGGGGGGCTCCTACAATGAGCAGTTCTTC
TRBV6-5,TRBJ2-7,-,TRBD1,CASSWDSRSYEQYF,TGTGCCAGCAGTTGGGACAGCCGCTCCTACGAGCAGTACTTC
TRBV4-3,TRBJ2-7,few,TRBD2,CASSQGWTSGVSYEQYF,TGCGCCAGCAGCCAAGGGTGGACTAGCGGGGTCTCCTACGAGCAGTACTTC
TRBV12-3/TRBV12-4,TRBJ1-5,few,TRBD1,CASSFTGTGNQPQHF,TGTGCCAGCAGTTTTACCGGGACAGGGAATCAGCCCCAGCATTTT
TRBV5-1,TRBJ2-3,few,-,CASSLSLGTDTQYF,TGCGCCAGCAGCTTGTCCCTAGGGACAGATACGCAGTATTTT
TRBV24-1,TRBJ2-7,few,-,CATSGPPSSYEQYF,TGTGCCACCAGTGGCCCTCCATCCTCCTACGAGCAGTACTTC
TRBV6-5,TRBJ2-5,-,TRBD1,CASSSPGTGGRIETQYF,TGTGCCAGCAGTTCACCGGGGACAGGGGGCCGGATTGAGACCCAGTACTTC
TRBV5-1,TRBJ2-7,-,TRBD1,CASRTGTGGLVEQYF,TGCGCCAGCAGAACCGGGACAGGGGGACTAGTAGAGCAGTACTTC
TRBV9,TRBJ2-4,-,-,CASSVDSGGAAKNIQYF,TGTGCCAGCAGCGTAGACTCCGGGGGCGCTGCCAAAAACATTCAGTACTTC
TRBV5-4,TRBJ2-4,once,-,CASRQWGAENIQYF,TGTGCCAGCCGCCAGTGGGGGGCCGAAAACATTCAGTACTTC